This T cell receptor (beta chain) was observed in a study of cytomegalovirus exposure and HLA in healthy donors (TCRdb year 2017). Regarding the study in general: An earlier analysis of under 600 of the donors reported about 250 Gb of sequence data and about 100 million unique TCR beta sequences from roughly 180 million T cells. An earlier analysis of around 580 of the donors used high-throughput TCR beta sequencing to judge whether each TCR beta V gene segment behaved as functional or pseudogenic. Every repertoire in the discovery cohort had been generated on one and the same sequencing platform. The number of donors typed differed by locus, with about 629-630 for A, B, C, DRB1 and DQB1, more than 500 for DQA1, 600 to 610 for DPA1, and approximately 470 for DPB1. The later analysis used no new phenotypic data to find candidate immune exposures, relying instead on TCR beta sequences and their occurrence across donors. Of the roughly 390 genotyped donors, 65% to 90% fell in the genetic ancestry cluster associated with self-reported Caucasian donors. Four to six DR-DQ haplotypes were handled as single units for association and clustering, since linkage in the cohort was strong. The aim of the study was to test whether cataloging public T cell receptors could identify signatures of past pathogen exposure. A later genetic analysis took genome-wide SNP genotypes for about 60% of the roughly 670 donors and used that subset as a discovery cohort. Donor age, sex, ethnicity and CMV serostatus were collected together with the repertoire data. Both class I and class II loci were covered by HLA typing, at four-digit resolution. The study profiled the T cell repertoires of 500 to 800 subjects by immunosequencing and related them to cytomegalovirus serostatus. Along with the approximately 670-subject first cohort, a separate validation cohort of about 110 different subjects was used. To predict cytomegalovirus infection status, the study brought together high-throughput TCR immunosequencing, statistical association of individual TCRs with disease status, and machine learning. In a later analysis, previously published TCR beta repertoires from 500 to 750 donors were re-analyzed and high-resolution HLA genotyping was added so that TCR occurrence patterns could be studied. Among a few hundred genotyped donors of the cohort, an average of around 240,000 unique TCR beta nucleotide sequences were sequenced per donor, roughly 18% of them non-productive. Approximately 300 gigabases of sequencing data and 75 million to 85 million unique TCR sequences made up an early release that covered nearly 650 HLA-typed donors. On the study overall, not on this receptor specifically: Immune exposure information for the cohort was limited to CMV serostatus. HLA typing was unavailable for some donors at each locus, so association tests used only the typed subset. A later analysis found that TCR association rates varied across HLA loci, with DRB1 alleles showing the most associated TCRs and HLA-C alleles the fewest. A later analysis associated some 17,000 TCR beta sequences with specific HLA alleles at a false discovery rate of 0.05. Most TCR sequences were seen in very few donors, while some public TCRs were found in many individuals. Assigning TCR associations to individual alleles was difficult when HLA alleles, especially DR and DQ, strongly co-occurred. Linkage disequilibrium might explain the correlated functional status among segregating V segments, but an unknown experimental factor could not be ruled out. The authors suggested that the approach could potentially be extended to other disease states and immunological phenotypes. In a later analysis, several top co-occurrence clusters were reported to appear linked to parvovirus B19, influenza, CMV and Epstein-Barr virus. In a later analysis, HLA-associated TCR beta chains were found to be more clonally expanded and to have lower generation probabilities than equally common non-associated chains. The sequencing pipeline was judged likely to have produced a cluster of highly shared sequence variants as a technical artifact. V-gene and J-gene trimming of TCR beta chains was associated with a missense DCLRE1C variant in a later genetic analysis, and the association was replicated in an independent cohort. This cohort had only TCR beta chains sequenced, and the lack of alpha or paired-chain data limited which features could be detected. A later analysis found that most CMV-associated TCR beta chains appeared HLA-restricted, with HLA associations seemingly driven largely by CMV exposure. A further reported finding was that TCR beta sequences accurately predicted the HLA-A and HLA-B alleles for most subjects in the first cohort. The classifier was reported to diagnose cytomegalovirus status with high specificity and sensitivity in both the original and validation cohorts. In an earlier analysis of 450 to 750 of the donors, most TCR beta V segments appeared in productive rearrangements about 87% or about 30% of the time, broadly matching IMGT annotations. In vitro tests confirmed that a few of the cytomegalovirus-associated TCR beta chains recognize cytomegalovirus antigens. Some IMGT-functional V segments, including TRBV6-2 and TRBV6-3, could not be distinguished by the 87-base-pair reads and were therefore excluded. The presence/absence analyses assumed that sequencing depth was roughly uniform across donors, and that assumption may not be true. Because counts were too low, seventeen rarely observed V segments, including chromosome 9 orphons, were excluded from the earlier analysis of a few hundred of the donors. The study gave a list of about 170 TCR beta chains associated with cytomegalovirus. In a later genetic analysis, fewer N-insertions in productive TCRs were reported among donors in an Asian-associated ancestry cluster than the roughly 700-donor mean.

To prepare the library, the immunoSEQ multiplex PCR assay was applied. For the multiplex PCR, a mixture combining 60 forward primers for TCR Vbeta segments and 13 reverse primers for TCR Jbeta segments was used. The CDR3 region of rearranged TCR beta genes was amplified from genomic DNA by a multiplex PCR assay. On the Illumina HiSeq System, the amplified TCR beta libraries were sequenced as 87-base-pair reads. Concerning the study's data processing: A later analysis counted tens of millions of unique TCR beta chains across the 550 to 700 repertoires, and roughly 11 million of these chains were shared by at least two donors. Raw reads were error-corrected and collapsed into unique sequences with a nearest-neighbor algorithm that merged closely related sequences to remove PCR and sequencing errors. To assign V, D and J gene segments, CDR3 sequences were aligned to IMGT reference sequences. For a sequence to be retained, at least a six-nucleotide match to both a V gene segment and a J gene segment was required. Rearrangements were classified as productive when the CDR3 lacked stop codons and remained in frame with V and J, and all other rearrangements were classified as non-productive. CDR3 was defined by IMGT convention, running from the second conserved V-encoded cysteine to the conserved J-encoded phenylalanine. Sequences without an unambiguous match to a single V gene segment were excluded from the earlier analysis of 500 to 700 of the donors. In an earlier analysis of 450 to 700 of the donors, V segments were called functional above 56.7% productive rearrangements and were called segregating when the between-donor standard deviation exceeded 5%. A statistical classification framework was built for diagnosing cytomegalovirus status from the catalog of TCR beta chain sequences. In a later analysis, V and J genes were assigned by comparing TCR nucleotide sequences against IMGT/GENE-DB human TR gene sequences. Using the TCRdist pipeline, a later analysis assigned CDR3 sequences along with most-parsimonious VDJ recombination scenarios. In a later analysis, every TCR beta chain was defined by the combination of its CDR3 amino acid sequence and its V-gene family, and reads without a unique V-gene family were dropped. A later analysis removed several hundred highly shared, low-generation-probability nucleotide sequences to deal with suspected cross-contamination and a sequencing artifact. A later analysis calculated a clonal expansion index for each public chain from normalized within-repertoire ranks of inferred template counts. A later analysis computed generation probabilities with a VDJ recombination model fitted to out-of-frame rearrangements, and checked the results against IGoR. In a later analysis, hypergeometric tests were used to score TCR-TCR, TCR-HLA and TCR-CMV co-occurrence, with a repertoire-size bias correction applied to TCR pairs. To estimate false discovery rates, a later analysis permuted the HLA or CMV assignments 20 times. In a later analysis, co-occurring TCRs were grouped with DBSCAN, and TCRdist sequence similarity was added when clustering was performed within HLA-allele-positive subsets. Repertoires with fewer than 30,000 or more than 120,000 public chains, plus five repertoires with anomalous nucleotide sharing, were excluded from co-occurrence clustering. TCRdb took this table from immuneACCESS and kept in-frame rearrangements with V and J called. Such tables lack part of the clones; where checked against another copy, unresolved V genes explain under half of the gap, and the rest is unexplained. That table gives V, J and clone size, and the DNA gave D and trimming. The sample table shows under 150,000 clones, and around 69% are seen once. Roughly 3% of the sample is taken by the ten largest.

The CDR3, cysteine through phenylalanine, is 16 amino acids long. Only CDR3 DNA remains: 48 bases, in frame from the first base. V ends up 2 bases short and J 1 base short, with an unmatched junction base count of 7. CDR1 and CDR2 are drawn from the germline V gene: SGHRS, YFSETQ. The cohort comprised fewer than 750 healthy bone marrow donors. At the time of sampling, every cohort member was nominally healthy, though immune exposures that went unrecorded were likely present. Of the 666 cohort members, roughly 290 had a positive CMV serostatus and roughly 370 had a negative one, while no CMV serostatus was recorded for the donor. Each donor provided a peripheral blood sample, and peripheral blood mononuclear cells were used for TCR beta sequencing. The Qiagen DNeasy Blood Extraction Kit was used to extract genomic DNA from the blood cell samples. Note on this clone: No cognate antigen has been identified for it. Per-base quality was not reported, and no clone a single base away is much larger than it.

Sequencing was performed on PBMCs. The sequence came from a human donor in good health. This receptor chain uses TRBV5-1 and TRBJ2-5; a stretch of 8 junction bases matches TRBD2. This receptor carries the CDR3 CASSFFPGGSQETQYF. In nucleotide form, the sequence is TGCGCCAGCAGCTTTTTCCCGGGGGGGAGCCAAGAGACCCAGTACTTC.